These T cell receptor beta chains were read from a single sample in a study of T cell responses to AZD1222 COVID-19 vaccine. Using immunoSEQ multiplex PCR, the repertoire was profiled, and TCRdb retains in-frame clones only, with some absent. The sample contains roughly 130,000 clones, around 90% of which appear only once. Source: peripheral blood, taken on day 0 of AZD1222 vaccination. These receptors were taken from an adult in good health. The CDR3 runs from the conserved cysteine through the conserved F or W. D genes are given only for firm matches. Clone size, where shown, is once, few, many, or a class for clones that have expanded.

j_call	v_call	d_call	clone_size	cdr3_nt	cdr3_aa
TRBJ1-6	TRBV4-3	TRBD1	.	TGCGCCAGCAGCCAACATGGACAGGGGAATTCACCCCTCCACTTT	CASSQHGQGNSPLHF
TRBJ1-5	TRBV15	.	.	TGTGCCACCAGCAGAGATGGATATCAGCCCCAGCATTTT	CATSRDGYQPQHF
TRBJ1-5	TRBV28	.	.	TGTGCCAGCAGTCCATCTAAGCTCCTCAATCAGCCCCAGCATTTT	CASSPSKLLNQPQHF
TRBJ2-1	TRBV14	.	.	TGTGCCAGCAGCCAAGACTTGGGGGGCTCCTACAATGAGCAGTTCTTC	CASSQDLGGSYNEQFF
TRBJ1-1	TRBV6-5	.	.	TGTGCCAGCAGTTACTCTACCAGTCCCCGGAACACTGAAGCTTTCTTT	CASSYSTSPRNTEAFF
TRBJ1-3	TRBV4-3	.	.	TGCGCCAGCAGCCAAGCAGGGTTTGGAAACACCATATATTTT	CASSQAGFGNTIYF
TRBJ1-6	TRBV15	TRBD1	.	TGTGCCACCAGCCGCCTACGACAGGGAAATTCACCCCTCCACTTT	CATSRLRQGNSPLHF
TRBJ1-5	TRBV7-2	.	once	TGTGCCAGCAGCTTAGAAGTACTTCAGCCCCAGCATTTT	CASSLEVLQPQHF
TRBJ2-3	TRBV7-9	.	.	TGTGCCAGCAGCCCGGGCGTCGCCATTCGTGGCACAGATACGCAGTATTTT	CASSPGVAIRGTDTQYF
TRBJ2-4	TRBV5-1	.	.	TGCGCCAGCAGCGCCAATGGGCAGGGGAACATTCAGTACTTC	CASSANGQGNIQYF
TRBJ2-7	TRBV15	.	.	TGTGCCACCAGATCCCGGAGGGGAATCTCCTACGAGCAGTACTTC	CATRSRRGISYEQYF
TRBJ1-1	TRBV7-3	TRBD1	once	TGTGCCAGCAGCTTAAGTGGGACAGGGGGCTATACTGAAGCTTTCTTT	CASSLSGTGGYTEAFF
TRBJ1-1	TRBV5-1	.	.	TGCGCCAGCAGCTTGGTTTTGGACAAAAGGGGCACTGAAGCTTTCTTT	CASSLVLDKRGTEAFF
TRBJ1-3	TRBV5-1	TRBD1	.	TGCGCCAGCAGAGATGCTCCGGGACAGGGGAACACCATATATTTT	CASRDAPGQGNTIYF
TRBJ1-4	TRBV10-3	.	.	TGTGCCACCTCTGGCCAGGGAGCAACTAATGAAAAACTGTTTTTT	CATSGQGATNEKLFF
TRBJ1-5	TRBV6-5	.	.	TGTGCGAGTGGGCAGGGACCTTATAGCAATCAGCCCCAGCATTTT	CASGQGPYSNQPQHF